Shown below are 21 T cell receptor beta chains from a single sample sequenced in a study of technical replicates of blood from several donors. Only in-frame clones appear in the TCRdb table, and some are missing; sequencing was by immunoSEQ multiplex PCR. This sample carries 80,000 or so clones, about 94% of them seen once, and the ten largest clones take around 0.41%. The material sequenced was T cells isolated from PBMCs. All receptors come from a human donor in good health.

This rearrangement joins TRBV4-3 to TRBJ2-1; TRBD2 is a possible D gene (6 bases). The CDR3 length is 15 residues. V was trimmed by 1 base and J by 7 bases, leaving 14 bases between them. Germline V gene data show CDR1 as LGHNA and CDR2 as YSLEER. The chain's CDR3 is CASSQGRAGRNEQFF. In DNA, the CDR3 is TGCGCCAGCAGCCAAGGGCGGGCAGGGAGGAATGAGCAGTTCTTC.

This chain uses TRBV2 with TRBJ2-3; D unclear. The CDR3 is made up of 11 amino acids. Germline CDR1 and CDR2: SNHLY and FYNNEI. Trimming left V 4 bases short and J 4 bases short, with 3 bases between. The CDR3 region has the DNA TGTGCCAGCAGTGTCGCAGATACGCAGTATTTT. Protein product: CASSVADTQYF.

The rearrangement uses TRBV10-3 and TRBJ2-5; perhaps TRBD1 as D (6 bases). The CDR3 is 12 amino acids. Deletions cut 10 bases from V and 1 base from J, with 10 bases between. The germline V gene has CDR1 ENHRY and CDR2 SYGVKD. CDR3 region: CASQGGQETQYF. CDR3 sequence (DNA): TGTGCCAGCCAAGGGGGCCAAGAGACCCAGTACTTC.

The chain links TRBV19 to TRBJ2-1, with TRBD1 identical over 9 bases. Per germline, CDR1 LNHDA and CDR2 SQIVND (reference sequence). The J segment lost 4 bases and the V segment lost 5 bases, leaving 9 bases of the junction unmatched. The CDR3 is made up of 16 amino acids. The CDR3 reads CASSAIGTGKYNEQFF. The DNA for the CDR3 is TGTGCCAGTAGTGCTATCGGGACAGGGAAATACAATGAGCAGTTCTTC. The full variable domain, with the rest looked up from reference TRBV19 and TRBJ2-1, is DGGITQSPKYLFRKEGQNVTLSCEQNLNHDAMYWYRQDPGQGLRLIYYSQIVNDFQKGDIAEGYSVSREKKESFPLTVTSAQKNPTAFYLCASSAIGTGKYNEQFFGPGTRLTVL.

The rearrangement joins TRBV7-2 to TRBJ1-4; D is ambiguous. Trimming left V 6 bases short and J 2 bases short, with 13 bases between. CDR3 length equals 15 residues. Germline lookup yields CDR1 SGHTA and CDR2 FQGNSA. Here the CDR3 DNA reads TGTGCCAGCAGTGAGAACGGGGTTACTAATGAAAAACTGTTTTTT. Protein product: CASSENGVTNEKLFF.

V is TRBV7-3 and J is TRBJ2-7; perhaps TRBD2 as D (5 bases). Looked up from germline, CDR1 is SGHTA and CDR2 is FQGTGA. Trimming pared 2 bases from V and 6 bases from J, leaving 14 bases between. The CDR3 has 14 residues. For the CDR3, the DNA is TGTGCCAGCAGCTTAGCCGGACTTCCGGGCGAGCAGTACTTC. It is translated as CASSLAGLPGEQYF. Supplemented by reference TRBV7-3 and TRBJ2-7, the full variable domain reads GAGVSQTPSNKVTEKGKYVELRCDPISGHTALYWYRQSLGQGPEFLIYFQGTGAADDSGLPNDRFFAVRPEGSVSTLKIQRTERGDSAVYLCASSLAGLPGEQYFGPGTRLTVT.

The rearrangement joins TRBV4-1 to TRBJ1-1; D unclear. The germline V gene has CDR1 MGHRA and CDR2 YSYEKL. Trimming shortened V by 1 base and J by 8 bases, and 17 bases separated the two germline ends. The CDR3 has 15 residues. The DNA for the CDR3 is TGCGCCAGCAGCCAAGTCGAACTACACCCCAAAGAAGCTTTCTTT. Translating gives CASSQVELHPKEAFF.

The V call is TRBV7-8, the J call TRBJ1-2; 7 bases line up with TRBD1. The J segment lost 4 bases and the V segment lost 3 bases, leaving 5 bases of the junction unmatched. CDR1 is SGHVS and CDR2 is FQNEAQ in the germline V gene. The CDR3 is 14 amino acids. The CDR3 sequence: CASSLRDSFYGYTF. The CDR3 DNA follows: TGTGCCAGCAGCTTGAGGGACAGCTTCTATGGCTACACCTTC.

As DNA, the CDR3 is TGTGCCAGCAGACAGGGAATCGAGCAGTACTTC. This sequence encodes CASRQGIEQYF. The genes are TRBV5-6 and TRBJ2-7, with D perhaps TRBD1 (6 bases). Germline CDR1 is SGHDT and CDR2 is YYEEEE. The length of the CDR3 is 11 residues. Trimming pared 5 bases from V and 6 bases from J, leaving 9 bases between.

V is TRBV7-2 and J is TRBJ2-7; 16 bases fit TRBD2. Trimming at V came to 5 bases and at J to 4 bases, leaving 11 bases not matched to a gene. CDR1 is SGHTA, CDR2 FQGNSA, per germline. This CDR3 comprises 18 residues. CDR3 residues: CASSTPGTSGRAKYEQYF. The DNA of the CDR3 is TGTGCCAGCAGCACTCCCGGGACTAGCGGGAGGGCCAAATACGAGCAGTACTTC.

The chain links TRBV9 to TRBJ1-1; D may be TRBD1 (6 bases). CDR3 length: 13 residues. Germline values: CDR1 SGDLS, CDR2 YYNGEE. Trimming shortened V by 9 bases and J by 0 bases, and 12 bases separated the two germline ends. The CDR3 bases are TGTGCCACAGGGGCCTCCTTGAACACTGAAGCTTTCTTT. Amino acid sequence: CATGASLNTEAFF.

This clone was recorded once. This sequence joins TRBV7-2 and TRBJ2-2; D unresolved. V was clipped by 4 bases and J by 6 bases, with 9 bases between them. This CDR3 spans 13 amino acids. Per germline, CDR1 SGHTA and CDR2 FQGNSA. CDR3 loop: CASSSPRPGELFF. The CDR3 DNA sequence: TGTGCCAGCAGCTCCCCCCGTCCCGGGGAGCTGTTTTTT. Together with reference TRBV7-2 and TRBJ2-2, the CDR3 gives the full variable domain: GAGVSQSPSNKVTEKGKDVELRCDPISGHTALYWYRQSLGQGLEFLIYFQGNSAPDKSGLPSDRFSAERTGGSVSTLTIQRTQQEDSAVYLCASSSPRPGELFFGEGSRLTVL.

This sequence joins TRBV10-3 and TRBJ1-2; D might be TRBD1 (5 bases). Germline lookup yields CDR1 ENHRY and CDR2 SYGVKD. This CDR3 contains 14 residues. V was cut by 2 bases and J by 4 bases, with 11 bases left in between. CDR3 in DNA: TGTGCCATCAGTGAGCCGCGACAGCCCTATGGCTACACCTTC. It yields the protein CAISEPRQPYGYTF.

The V and J genes are TRBV9 and TRBJ2-7; a weak D match, TRBD1 (5 bases). Trimming shortened V by 4 bases and J by 5 bases, and 22 bases separated the two germline ends. From germline, CDR1 is SGDLS and CDR2 YYNGEE. The CDR3 totals 16 residues. CDR3 protein: CASSPNLGVAWDEQYF. The DNA of the CDR3 is TGTGCCAGCAGCCCGAATTTAGGGGTGGCCTGGGACGAGCAGTACTTC.

This clone was counted only a few times. The chain employs TRBV14 and TRBJ1-2; tentative D call: TRBD1 (5 bases). Germline V gene sequence: CDR1 SGHDN, CDR2 FVKESK. V lost 4 bases, J lost 8 bases, and 8 bases lay in between. This CDR3 comprises 11 residues. The CDR3 nucleotides are TGTGCCAGCAGCCCGGGGGAAGGCTACACCTTC. Amino acid sequence: CASSPGEGYTF.

The sample holds a few counts of this clone. The genes are TRBV27 and TRBJ2-1; the match to TRBD1 covers 9 bases. Germline V gene sequence: CDR1 MNHEY, CDR2 SMNVEV (reference sequence). This CDR3 comprises 13 residues. The V and J ends lost 8 bases and 6 bases, in that order; junction bases with no gene match: 5. The chain's CDR3 is CASGTGTFNEQFF. CDR3 bases: TGTGCCAGCGGGACAGGGACGTTCAATGAGCAGTTCTTC.

This chain uses TRBV5-4 with TRBJ2-6, with 9 bases aligning to TRBD2. This CDR3 region has 17 residues. Germline lookup yields CDR1 SGHNT and CDR2 YYREEE (reference sequence). V was clipped by 2 bases and J by 3 bases; unmatched bases: 6. CDR3 sequence (DNA): TGTGCCAGCAGCTTTATAGCGGGAGTCGGTGGGGCCAACGTCCTGACTTTC. This translates into CASSFIAGVGGANVLTF.

The genes are TRBV2 and TRBJ2-7, with D possibly matching TRBD2 (6 bases). The ends were cut back, 7 bases at V and 2 bases at J, with 12 bases in the middle. The germline V gene encodes CDR1 SNHLY and CDR2 FYNNEI. The CDR3 covers 13 residues. CDR3 nucleotides: TGTGCCAGCAATTCGGGAGAGGCCTACGAGCAGTACTTC. Protein product: CASNSGEAYEQYF.

The rearrangement uses TRBV5-1 and TRBJ2-3; 15 bases are a match to TRBD2. This CDR3 contains 16 residues. V shed 4 bases and J 5 bases; nucleotides not matched to a gene: 5. Germline CDR1 is SGHRS and CDR2 is YFSETQ. CDR3 protein: CASSEGLAGGRDTQYF. The CDR3 bases are TGCGCCAGCAGCGAGGGACTAGCGGGAGGTCGAGATACGCAGTATTTT. The full variable domain, with the rest looked up from reference TRBV5-1 and TRBJ2-3, is KAGVTQTPRYLIKTRGQQVTLSCSPISGHRSVSWYQQTPGQGLQFLFEYFSETQRNKGNFPGRFSGRQFSNSRSEMNVSTLELGDSALYLCASSEGLAGGRDTQYFGPGTRLTVL.

The CDR3 loop reads CASSFPGQGAFF. In nucleotides, the CDR3 is TGTGCCAGCAGTTTCCCGGGACAGGGAGCGTTCTTC. The chain combines TRBV6-6 with TRBJ2-1, with 9 nucleotides matching TRBD1. From germline, CDR1 is MNHNY and CDR2 SVGAGI (reference sequence). The CDR3 extends over 12 amino acids. Losses at the gene ends were 4 bases for V and 15 bases for J; bases not matched to a gene: 7.

CDR3 DNA sequence: TGTGCCAGCAGCGCGCTAGTGAACACCGGGGAGCTGTTTTTT. Translating gives CASSALVNTGELFF. The V call is TRBV9, the J call TRBJ2-2; no clear D. This CDR3 comprises 14 residues. V was shortened by 3 bases and J by 1 base, with 7 bases between the two germline ends. The germline CDR1 and CDR2 sequences are SGDLS and YYNGEE.